These T cell receptor beta chains were read from a single sample in a study of blood T cells in healthy people across ages. From the 5' RACE reads, TCRdb called clonotypes with MiXCR, one entry per CDR3 protein. The sample includes 1,100,000 or so distinct CDR3 sequences, 45% of them seen just once. Sequenced input: blood. The source of these receptors is a woman aged 55-70 years in good health. CDR3s include the opening cysteine and the closing phenylalanine or tryptophan. A D gene is named only where the DNA matches it firmly. The size field is filled for only some rows; it gives once, few, many or a size class.

clone_size: NA
d_call: NA
j_call: TRBJ1-2
v_call: TRBV6-2/TRBV6-3
cdr3_aa: CASSYSLHQGNYGYTF
cdr3_nt: TGTGCCAGCAGTTACTCTCTCCACCAGGGTAACTATGGCTACACCTTC

clone_size: NA
d_call: NA
j_call: TRBJ1-1
v_call: TRBV5-1
cdr3_aa: CASSWGDGNTEAFF
cdr3_nt: TGCGCCAGCAGCTGGGGGGACGGGAACACTGAAGCTTTCTTT

clone_size: once
d_call: TRBD2
j_call: TRBJ2-7
v_call: TRBV7-8
cdr3_aa: CASSPYGLVGYNEQYF
cdr3_nt: TGTGCCAGCAGCCCCTATGGACTAGTGGGGTACAATGAGCAGTACTTC

clone_size: NA
d_call: TRBD2
j_call: TRBJ2-5
v_call: TRBV27
cdr3_aa: CASSRDGRAFQETQYF
cdr3_nt: TGTGCCAGCAGCAGGGACGGGAGGGCTTTTCAAGAGACCCAGTACTTC

clone_size: NA
d_call: TRBD2
j_call: TRBJ2-1
v_call: TRBV27
cdr3_aa: CASSLSGTRWSGSCNEQFF
cdr3_nt: TGTGCCAGCAGTTTATCGGGGACTAGGTGGTCGGGCTCCTGCAATGAGCAGTTCTTC

clone_size: many
d_call: TRBD1
j_call: TRBJ1-6
v_call: TRBV5-1
cdr3_aa: CASSSGTDNSPLHF
cdr3_nt: TGTGCCAGCTCTTCCGGGACAGATAATTCACCCCTCCACTTT

clone_size: few
d_call: NA
j_call: TRBJ2-1
v_call: TRBV5-1
cdr3_aa: CASSLMGSSYNEQFF
cdr3_nt: TGCGCCAGCAGCTTGATGGGGAGCTCCTACAATGAGCAGTTCTTC

clone_size: few
d_call: NA
j_call: TRBJ1-1
v_call: TRBV15
cdr3_aa: CATSRDLEVGTEAFF
cdr3_nt: TGTGCCACCAGCAGAGATTTGGAGGTTGGGACTGAAGCTTTCTTT

clone_size: NA
d_call: NA
j_call: TRBJ1-2
v_call: TRBV12-3/TRBV12-4
cdr3_aa: CASRRRGAVDYGYTF
cdr3_nt: TGTGCCAGCCGCCGGCGGGGGGCCGTAGACTATGGCTACACCTTC

clone_size: NA
d_call: NA
j_call: TRBJ2-7
v_call: TRBV3-1
cdr3_aa: CASSLRTPSYEQYF
cdr3_nt: TGTGCCAGCAGCCTCCGGACACCCTCCTACGAGCAGTACTTC

clone_size: many
d_call: NA
j_call: TRBJ2-1
v_call: TRBV14
cdr3_aa: CASSQDLGYYNEQFF
cdr3_nt: TGTGCCAGCAGCCAAGATCTCGGATACTACAATGAGCAGTTCTTC

clone_size: NA
d_call: NA
j_call: TRBJ1-2
v_call: TRBV7-2
cdr3_aa: CASSLRRVYGDTF
cdr3_nt: TGTGCCAGCAGCTTAAGGAGGGTTTATGGCGACACCTTC

clone_size: NA
d_call: TRBD1
j_call: TRBJ2-7
v_call: TRBV20-1
cdr3_aa: CSASRDPTGKERGALYEQYF
cdr3_nt: TGCAGTGCTTCACGAGACCCGACAGGGAAAGAAAGAGGAGCACTCTACGAGCAGTACTTC

clone_size: few
d_call: TRBD2
j_call: TRBJ2-7
v_call: TRBV20-1
cdr3_aa: CSAQTSGRDEQYF
cdr3_nt: TGCAGTGCCCAAACTAGCGGGAGAGACGAGCAGTACTTC

clone_size: few
d_call: TRBD1
j_call: TRBJ2-5
v_call: TRBV12-3/TRBV12-4
cdr3_aa: CASSLGDRLETQYF
cdr3_nt: TGTGCCAGCAGTTTAGGGGACAGGTTAGAGACCCAGTACTTC

clone_size: NA
d_call: NA
j_call: TRBJ2-3
v_call: TRBV28
cdr3_aa: CASSLGGVYTDTQYF
cdr3_nt: TGTGCCAGCAGTTTGGGCGGGGTCTACACAGATACGCAGTATTTT

clone_size: many
d_call: NA
j_call: TRBJ2-3
v_call: TRBV20-1
cdr3_aa: CSANLLGPTPDTQYF
cdr3_nt: TGCAGTGCTAACCTACTAGGTCCAACACCAGATACGCAGTATTTT

clone_size: NA
d_call: NA
j_call: TRBJ2-1
v_call: TRBV2
cdr3_aa: CTSSPTGFEQFF
cdr3_nt: TGTACCAGCAGCCCAACAGGGTTTGAGCAGTTCTTC

clone_size: NA
d_call: NA
j_call: TRBJ2-5
v_call: TRBV29-1
cdr3_aa: CSVERGGLGQTQYF
cdr3_nt: TGCAGCGTTGAACGGGGAGGCCTGGGTCAGACCCAGTACTTC

clone_size: few
d_call: NA
j_call: TRBJ1-2
v_call: TRBV27
cdr3_aa: CASRALGGYTF
cdr3_nt: TGTGCCAGCAGGGCGCTCGGCGGCTACACCTTC

clone_size: few
d_call: TRBD1
j_call: TRBJ2-3
v_call: TRBV25-1
cdr3_aa: CASSEGTRGTAGTDTQYF
cdr3_nt: TGTGCCAGCAGTGAAGGCACCCGAGGGACAGCGGGCACAGATACGCAGTATTTT

clone_size: NA
d_call: TRBD2
j_call: TRBJ2-7
v_call: TRBV20-1
cdr3_aa: CSARDIVSSGRAPYEQYF
cdr3_nt: TGCAGTGCTAGAGATATAGTATCTAGCGGGAGGGCTCCATACGAGCAGTACTTC

clone_size: NA
d_call: NA
j_call: TRBJ2-6
v_call: TRBV2
cdr3_aa: CASIEQPSSGANVLTF
cdr3_nt: TGTGCCAGCATTGAACAGCCAAGCTCTGGGGCCAACGTCCTGACTTTC

clone_size: NA
d_call: NA
j_call: TRBJ1-4
v_call: TRBV19
cdr3_aa: CASIGWGGRQEKLFF
cdr3_nt: TGTGCCAGTATCGGATGGGGTGGCCGGCAGGAAAAACTGTTTTTT

clone_size: NA
d_call: NA
j_call: TRBJ2-5
v_call: TRBV20-1
cdr3_aa: CSAPKTGIRETQYF
cdr3_nt: TGCAGTGCTCCTAAGACAGGTATACGGGAGACCCAGTACTTC

clone_size: NA
d_call: TRBD1
j_call: TRBJ2-5
v_call: TRBV11-1
cdr3_aa: CASSFPGTGNNEQYF
cdr3_nt: TGTGCCAGCAGCTTTCCCGGGACAGGGAACAATGAGCAGTACTTC

clone_size: few
d_call: NA
j_call: TRBJ2-7
v_call: TRBV27
cdr3_aa: CASTTGSKREQYF
cdr3_nt: TGTGCCAGCACCACAGGGTCGAAGAGGGAGCAGTACTTC

clone_size: NA
d_call: NA
j_call: TRBJ2-7
v_call: TRBV20-1
cdr3_aa: CSARPRGESEQYF
cdr3_nt: TGCAGTGCTAGGCCCAGGGGTGAAAGCGAGCAGTACTTC

clone_size: NA
d_call: NA
j_call: TRBJ2-3
v_call: TRBV27
cdr3_aa: CASSTGTVDTDMQYF
cdr3_nt: TGTGCCAGCAGTACTGGGACGGTGGACACAGATATGCAGTATTTT

clone_size: few
d_call: NA
j_call: TRBJ2-1
v_call: TRBV5-1
cdr3_aa: CASSVGQLYNEQFF
cdr3_nt: TGCGCCAGCAGCGTCGGACAGCTCTACAATGAGCAGTTCTTC

clone_size: NA
d_call: NA
j_call: TRBJ1-2
v_call: TRBV28
cdr3_aa: CTSSLDSVGYGYTF
cdr3_nt: TGTACCAGCAGTTTAGATTCGGTAGGATATGGCTACACCTTC

clone_size: NA
d_call: TRBD2
j_call: TRBJ2-1
v_call: TRBV2
cdr3_aa: CASRLAGDLQFF
cdr3_nt: TGTGCCAGTCGACTAGCGGGAGATTTGCAGTTCTTC

clone_size: NA
d_call: NA
j_call: TRBJ2-5
v_call: TRBV6-4
cdr3_aa: CASSDGTSAQYF
cdr3_nt: TGTGCCAGCAGTGACGGGACTTCGGCGCAGTACTTC

clone_size: NA
d_call: NA
j_call: TRBJ2-1
v_call: TRBV5-6
cdr3_aa: CASSMGADGQFF
cdr3_nt: TGTGCCAGCAGCATGGGAGCAGATGGGCAGTTCTTC

clone_size: NA
d_call: NA
j_call: TRBJ2-7
v_call: TRBV20-1
cdr3_aa: CSASDRQSSYEQYF
cdr3_nt: TGCAGTGCAAGCGACCGACAAAGCTCCTACGAGCAGTACTTC

clone_size: few
d_call: NA
j_call: TRBJ2-7
v_call: TRBV10-3
cdr3_aa: CATVQGSEQYF
cdr3_nt: TGTGCCACAGTACAGGGTAGCGAGCAGTACTTC

clone_size: few
d_call: NA
j_call: TRBJ1-2
v_call: TRBV6-1
cdr3_aa: CASRRNRDYGYTF
cdr3_nt: TGTGCCAGCAGGAGGAACAGGGACTATGGCTACACCTTC

clone_size: NA
d_call: TRBD2
j_call: TRBJ2-1
v_call: TRBV5-1
cdr3_aa: CASSLAGTSGRAEQFF
cdr3_nt: TGCGCCAGCAGCTTGGCCGGGACTAGCGGGAGAGCTGAGCAGTTCTTC

clone_size: NA
d_call: TRBD1
j_call: TRBJ2-7
v_call: TRBV5-5
cdr3_aa: CASSLRSTTGGAFYEQYF
cdr3_nt: TGTGCCAGCAGCTTGAGATCGACAACAGGGGGCGCCTTCTACGAGCAGTACTTC

clone_size: NA
d_call: TRBD1
j_call: TRBJ1-2
v_call: TRBV27
cdr3_aa: CASSPGQGDYYGYTF
cdr3_nt: TGTGCCAGCAGTCCAGGACAGGGGGATTACTATGGCTACACCTTC

clone_size: NA
d_call: NA
j_call: TRBJ2-7
v_call: TRBV29-1
cdr3_aa: CSVTIDSYEQYF
cdr3_nt: TGCAGCGTAACCATTGACTCCTACGAGCAGTACTTC

clone_size: NA
d_call: NA
j_call: TRBJ1-1
v_call: TRBV9
cdr3_aa: CASSVDGPNTEAFF
cdr3_nt: TGTGCCAGCAGCGTAGACGGACCGAACACTGAAGCTTTCTTT

clone_size: once
d_call: NA
j_call: TRBJ1-2
v_call: TRBV6-5
cdr3_aa: CASSYWGPGGGYTF
cdr3_nt: TGTGCCAGCAGTTACTGGGGGCCAGGTGGCGGCTACACCTTC

clone_size: NA
d_call: TRBD2
j_call: TRBJ2-1
v_call: TRBV10-1
cdr3_aa: CASSEARGTSGSLRTNEQFF
cdr3_nt: TGCGCCAGCAGTGAGGCTCGAGGGACTAGCGGGAGCCTACGGACCAATGAGCAGTTCTTC

clone_size: NA
d_call: NA
j_call: TRBJ2-7
v_call: TRBV15
cdr3_aa: CATSRDRPITYEQYF
cdr3_nt: TGTGCCACCAGCAGAGATCGGCCCATAACCTACGAGCAGTACTTC

clone_size: NA
d_call: TRBD2
j_call: TRBJ2-1
v_call: TRBV10-3
cdr3_aa: CAISLGTSGVGPNEQFF
cdr3_nt: TGTGCCATCAGTCTGGGGACTAGCGGAGTAGGGCCCAATGAGCAGTTCTTC

clone_size: NA
d_call: NA
j_call: TRBJ2-1
v_call: TRBV6-5
cdr3_aa: CASSYEGAYNEQFF
cdr3_nt: TGTGCCAGCAGTTACGAGGGGGCCTACAATGAGCAGTTCTTC

clone_size: NA
d_call: TRBD1
j_call: TRBJ2-4
v_call: TRBV29-1
cdr3_aa: CGVETGVEQYF
cdr3_nt: TGCGGCGTCGAGACAGGGGTTGAGCAGTACTTC

clone_size: NA
d_call: TRBD1
j_call: TRBJ2-7
v_call: TRBV27
cdr3_aa: CASNIGTGEYEQYF
cdr3_nt: TGTGCCAGCAATATCGGGACAGGGGAATACGAGCAGTACTTC

clone_size: NA
d_call: TRBD1
j_call: TRBJ2-1
v_call: TRBV20-1
cdr3_aa: CSARATGGSSGEQFF
cdr3_nt: TGCAGTGCTAGAGCGACAGGGGGCAGTTCGGGTGAGCAGTTCTTC